The 16 T cell receptor beta chains below were found in one sample sequenced in a study of blood T cell repertoires in COVID-19. Data came from immunoSEQ multiplex PCR; TCRdb stores just in-frame clones and leaves some out. The data hold fewer than 15,000 clones, with 90% observed a single time. Sequencing was performed on peripheral blood. The source is a human donor with active COVID-19. The donor label of this sample is uncertain.

This clone has a handful of counts. The rearrangement uses TRBV10-2 and TRBJ1-2; D not resolved. In germline, CDR1 is WSHSY, CDR2 SAAADI. The CDR3 spans 13 residues. V lost 8 bases, J lost 0 bases, and 10 bases lay in between. CDR3: CASGERPNYGYTF. As DNA, the CDR3 is TGCGCCAGCGGAGAGAGGCCTAACTATGGCTACACCTTC.

This chain uses TRBV7-2 with TRBJ2-2; 7 bases are a match to TRBD2. This CDR3 has 12 residues. The J segment lost 7 bases and the V segment lost 5 bases, leaving 1 base of the junction unmatched. The V gene's germline CDR1 is SGHTA and CDR2 FQGNSA. The CDR3 DNA follows: TGTGCCAGCAGCCAGCGGGGCGGGGAGCTGTTTTTT. This encodes CASSQRGGELFF.

This clone was recorded only once. The chain has TRBV27 and TRBJ2-1; TRBD2 matches 7 bases. After removal of 4 bases from V and 7 bases from J, the junction contained 13 bases not matched to a gene. CDR3 length equals 16 residues. From germline, CDR1 is MNHEY and CDR2 SMNVEV (reference sequence). CDR3 nucleotides: TGTGCCAGCAGTTCCATCGGGGGGTCGGGTAGGAATGAGCAGTTCTTC. It codes for CASSSIGGSGRNEQFF.

The rearrangement links TRBV21-1 to TRBJ2-2; TRBD2 was called by the table and not checked on the DNA. TRBV21-1 corresponds to a pseudogene. The CDR3 runs to 13 residues. The CDR3 protein is CASTSQEVGELFF. The CDR3 coding sequence is TGTGCCAGCACCTCCCAGGAGGTCGGGGAGCTGTTTTTT.

The rearrangement uses TRBV7-9 and TRBJ1-1, with 7 nucleotides matching TRBD1. This CDR3 has 15 amino acids. The germline V gene encodes CDR1 SEHNR and CDR2 FQNEAQ (reference sequence). J was trimmed by 0 bases and V by 4 bases; bases with no gene match: 5. CDR3 sequence (DNA): TGTGCCAGCAGCTCCAGACAGGGCATGAACACTGAAGCTTTCTTT. It encodes CASSSRQGMNTEAFF.

A single count supports this clone. The V call is TRBV5-3, the J call TRBJ1-2; TRBD1 might be the D (6 bases). TRBV5-3 is an ORF, with its function uncertain. The CDR3 length is 16 residues. V was clipped by 2 bases and J by 8 bases, with 22 bases between them. Written as DNA, the CDR3 is TGTGCCAGAAGCTTTTGTGTGCGGGGGCGATCTAAAGGCTACACCTTC. This sequence encodes CARSFCVRGRSKGYTF.

The rearrangement joins TRBV20-1 to TRBJ1-1; TRBD1 might be the D (5 bases). Trimming shortened V by 3 bases and J by 1 base, and 12 bases separated the two germline ends. This CDR3 spans 14 amino acids. CDR1 is DFQATT, CDR2 SNEGSKA, per germline (reference sequence). The DNA for the CDR3 is TGCAGTGCTAGTCACCCGGGGGGGAACACTGAAGCTTTCTTT. Translation: CSASHPGGNTEAFF.

The CDR3, as DNA: TGTGCCAGCAGTGACGGCACGTTCAATGAGCAGTTCTTC. Protein: CASSDGTFNEQFF. The chain recombines TRBV6-4 with TRBJ2-1; D is unclear. Between the trimmed V and J ends, which lost 2 bases and 6 bases, there was a span of 8 bases. The CDR3 contains 13 residues. Germline CDR1 reads MRHNA; CDR2 reads SNTAGT.

V and J are TRBV9 and TRBJ2-3; 7 positions match TRBD2. Germline-derived CDR1 and CDR2 are SGDLS and YYNGEE. The CDR3 is 16 amino acids. The trim removed 5 bases at V and 4 bases at J, leaving 13 bases unmatched. The CDR3 sequence is CASSGGERGSSDTQYF. The CDR3 DNA is TGTGCCAGCAGTGGAGGCGAGCGGGGCTCCTCAGATACGCAGTATTTT.

The V gene is TRBV3-1 (or the pseudogene TRBV3-2), the J gene TRBJ2-7; D unclear. The CDR3 totals 14 residues. Germline CDR1 LGHDT, CDR2 YNNKEL (reference sequence). Trimming stripped 1 base from V and 3 bases from J, with 10 bases between. The CDR3 DNA reads as TGTGCCAGCAGCCAAGCCAGGCTGAGCTACGAGCAGTACTTC. Protein sequence: CASSQARLSYEQYF.

This chain connects TRBV5-1 to TRBJ2-3, with 7 bases that match TRBD2. The CDR3 runs to 13 residues. The V gene's germline CDR1 is SGHRS and CDR2 YFSETQ. V shed 4 bases and J 6 bases; nucleotides not matched to a gene: 5. This CDR3 reads CASSRRGGDTQYF. CDR3 DNA: TGCGCCAGCAGCCGGAGGGGAGGGGATACGCAGTATTTT.

The chain links TRBV28 to TRBJ1-2; TRBD1 might be the D (5 bases). Trimming cost V 2 bases and J 6 bases, with 13 bases left between them. The germline gives CDR1 MDHEN, CDR2 SYDVKM. The CDR3 is made up of 14 amino acids. CDR3 in DNA: TGTGCCAGCAGTTTAACGGTCCCCAGGGATGGCTACACCTTC. It codes for CASSLTVPRDGYTF.

The rearrangement joins TRBV5-6 to TRBJ2-2; 7 nucleotides match TRBD2. CDR1 SGHDT and CDR2 YYEEEE come from the germline V gene. Trimming removed 4 bases from V and 2 bases from J; junction bases left unmatched: 8. The CDR3 spans 16 residues. The CDR3 DNA reads TGTGCCAGCAGCCACCCCAGCGGGGCAAACACCGGGGAGCTGTTTTTT. It encodes CASSHPSGANTGELFF.

The V and J genes are TRBV7-2 and TRBJ2-7, with 7 nucleotides matching TRBD1. The germline V gene encodes CDR1 SGHTA and CDR2 FQGNSA. Germline trimming cut 3 bases from V and 5 bases from J; bases unmatched to any gene: 10. This CDR3 region has 15 residues. For the CDR3, the DNA is TGTGCCAGCAGCTTGGGTCGGACAGGCCAAAACGAGCAGTACTTC. Residues: CASSLGRTGQNEQYF.

The V and J genes are TRBV7-3 and TRBJ2-2, with TRBD2 matching over 8 bases. Germline V gene lookup returns CDR1 SGHTA and CDR2 FQGTGA. This CDR3 has 15 residues. V was pared by 4 bases and J by 5 bases, with 6 bases of the junction left unmatched. The DNA of the CDR3 is TGTGCCAGCAGCTCAACGGGGGGGCGTACCGGGGAGCTGTTTTTT. Its protein product is CASSSTGGRTGELFF.

The chain employs TRBV12-3 or TRBV12-4 and TRBJ1-1; D might be TRBD1 (6 bases). The CDR3 runs 13 residues. Trimming removed 7 bases at V and 1 base at J, with 10 bases between. The CDR3 loop reads CASTKDRNTEAFF. CDR3 sequence (DNA): TGTGCCAGCACCAAGGACAGGAACACTGAAGCTTTCTTT.